These T cell receptor beta chains were read from a single sample in a study of cytomegalovirus exposure and HLA in healthy donors. Assay: immunoSEQ multiplex PCR; the TCRdb copy retains only in-frame clones and omits some. The data contain 200,000 to 250,000 clones, about 77% of them singletons. Sequencing input: PBMCs. Every receptor here comes from a woman in her twenties or thirties in good health and CMV-seronegative. The CDR3 runs from the conserved cysteine through the conserved F or W. Fields, in order: J gene, clone size, V gene, D gene, CDR3 DNA, CDR3 protein. A D gene is named only where the DNA matches it firmly. The size entry is marked missing in some rows and otherwise reads once, few, many or a size class.

J: TRBJ1-2; size: once; V: TRBV5-6; D: -; DNA: TGTGCCAGCAGATTAAGGACTAGATACGCCCCGGCCACCTTC; CDR3: CASRLRTRYAPATF
J: TRBJ2-3; size: -; V: TRBV2; D: -; DNA: TGTGCCAGCAGCGGAGGAGGGGATACGCAGTATTTT; CDR3: CASSGGGDTQYF
J: TRBJ2-5; size: -; V: TRBV2; D: TRBD2; DNA: TGTGCCAGCAGTGAACTAGCGGATACCCAAGAGACCCAGTACTTC; CDR3: CASSELADTQETQYF
J: TRBJ1-3; size: -; V: TRBV5-1; D: -; DNA: TGCGCCAGCAGCTTGGGGGCTAACTCTGGAAACACCATATATTTT; CDR3: CASSLGANSGNTIYF
J: TRBJ2-7; size: -; V: TRBV27; D: TRBD2; DNA: TGTGCCAGCAGTTTACGAGGGCTAGCGGGGTACTACGAGCAGTACTTC; CDR3: CASSLRGLAGYYEQYF
J: TRBJ1-2; size: -; V: TRBV25-1; D: TRBD1; DNA: TGTGCCAGCAGGAGGGGGACAGGAAACTATGGCTACACCTTC; CDR3: CASRRGTGNYGYTF
J: TRBJ1-6; size: -; V: TRBV30; D: -; DNA: TGTGCCTGGAGTCGAACAGGGCATAATTCGCCCCTCCTCTTT; CDR3: CAWSRTGHNSPLLF
J: TRBJ1-1; size: -; V: TRBV9; D: TRBD1; DNA: TGTGCCAGCAGCCACTCCGGGACAGGGCGGGGGAACACTGAAGCTTTCTTT; CDR3: CASSHSGTGRGNTEAFF
J: TRBJ1-1; size: few; V: TRBV2; D: -; DNA: TGTGCCAGCAGTGAAGGAGTGTACCCGAACACTGAAGCTTTCTTT; CDR3: CASSEGVYPNTEAFF
J: TRBJ2-7; size: once; V: TRBV7-3; D: -; DNA: TGTGCCAGCAGCCCCACCACGGGGTCCTTGGGCGAGCAGTACTTC; CDR3: CASSPTTGSLGEQYF
J: TRBJ1-2; size: once; V: TRBV4-1; D: -; DNA: TGCGCCAGCAGCCAAGCGACAGAAAACTATGGCTACACCTTC; CDR3: CASSQATENYGYTF
J: TRBJ1-1; size: -; V: TRBV6-1; D: -; DNA: TGTGCCAGCAGTGGAGGCTATAGCACTGAAGCTTTCTTT; CDR3: CASSGGYSTEAFF
J: TRBJ1-5; size: -; V: TRBV10-3; D: TRBD1; DNA: TGTGTCATCAAACCGGGACAGGGAAAATATAGCAATCAGCCCCAGCATTTT; CDR3: CVIKPGQGKYSNQPQHF
J: TRBJ2-5; size: -; V: TRBV19; D: -; DNA: TGTGCCGGGCTCTCTCGGCCAGATAACGGGACCCAGTACTTC; CDR3: CAGLSRPDNGTQYF
J: TRBJ1-4; size: -; V: TRBV4-2; D: -; DNA: TGTGCCAGCAGAAACAGGGCTAGTGAAAAACTGTTTTTT; CDR3: CASRNRASEKLFF
J: TRBJ2-2; size: -; V: TRBV5-1; D: -; DNA: TGCGCCAGCAGCTTGAGTGGGGCGCTTACCGGGGAGCTGTTTTTT; CDR3: CASSLSGALTGELFF
J: TRBJ2-5; size: -; V: TRBV13; D: TRBD1; DNA: TGTGCCAGCAGCTCCGACAGGGGAGTATTACAGACCCAGTACTTC; CDR3: CASSSDRGVLQTQYF
J: TRBJ1-1; size: -; V: TRBV6-5; D: TRBD1; DNA: TGTGCCAGCAGCCGACAGGGGGGGATCGGGACTGAAGCTTTCTTT; CDR3: CASSRQGGIGTEAFF
J: TRBJ1-4; size: once; V: TRBV6-1; D: -; DNA: TGTGCCAGCAGTGAATGGGCCGGAGGCCTTGCAACTAATGAAAAACTGTTTTTT; CDR3: CASSEWAGGLATNEKLFF